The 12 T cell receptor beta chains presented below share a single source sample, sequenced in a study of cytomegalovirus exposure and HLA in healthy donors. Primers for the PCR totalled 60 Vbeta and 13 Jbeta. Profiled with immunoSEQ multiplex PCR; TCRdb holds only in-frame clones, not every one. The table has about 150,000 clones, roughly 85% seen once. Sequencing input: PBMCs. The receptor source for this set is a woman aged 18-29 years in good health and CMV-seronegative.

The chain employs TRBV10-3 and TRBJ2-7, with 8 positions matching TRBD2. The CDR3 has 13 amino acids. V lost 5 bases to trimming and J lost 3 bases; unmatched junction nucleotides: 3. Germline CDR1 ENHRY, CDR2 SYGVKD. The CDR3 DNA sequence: TGTGCCATCAGTTCTCTAGCGGGCTACGAGCAGTACTTC. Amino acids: CAISSLAGYEQYF.

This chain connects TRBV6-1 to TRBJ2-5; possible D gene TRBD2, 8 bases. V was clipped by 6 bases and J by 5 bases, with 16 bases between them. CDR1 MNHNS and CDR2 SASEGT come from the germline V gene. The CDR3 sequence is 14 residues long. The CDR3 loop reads CASSREGARETQYF. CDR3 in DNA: TGTGCCAGCAGCCGGGAGGGGGCTAGGGAGACCCAGTACTTC.

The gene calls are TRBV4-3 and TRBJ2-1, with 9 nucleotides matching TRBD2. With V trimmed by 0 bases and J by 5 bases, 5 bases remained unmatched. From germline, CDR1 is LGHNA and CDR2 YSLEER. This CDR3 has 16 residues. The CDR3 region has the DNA TGCGCCAGCAGCCAAGATGGGCGGGAGGGCCACAATGAGCAGTTCTTC. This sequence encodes CASSQDGREGHNEQFF.

The CDR3 bases are TGCGCCAGCAGGCGGATGGAGGGTCCGCTAGCCAAAAACATTCAGTACTTC. This translates into CASRRMEGPLAKNIQYF. V gene TRBV5-1 combines with J gene TRBJ2-4; a possible D gene is TRBD2 (6 bases). Germline V lookup: CDR1 SGHRS, CDR2 YFSETQ. This CDR3 comprises 17 residues. V was clipped by 5 bases and J by 0 bases, with 18 bases between them.

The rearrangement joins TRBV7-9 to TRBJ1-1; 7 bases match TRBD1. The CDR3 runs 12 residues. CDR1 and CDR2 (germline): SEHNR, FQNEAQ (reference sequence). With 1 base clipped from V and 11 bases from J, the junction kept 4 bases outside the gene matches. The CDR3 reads CASSLETGRAFF. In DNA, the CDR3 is TGTGCCAGCAGCTTAGAGACAGGGAGGGCTTTCTTT.

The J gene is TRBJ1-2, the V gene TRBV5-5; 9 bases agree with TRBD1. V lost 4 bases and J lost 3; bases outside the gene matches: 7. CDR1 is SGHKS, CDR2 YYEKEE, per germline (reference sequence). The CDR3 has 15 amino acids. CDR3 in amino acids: CASSVAGTGYYGYTF. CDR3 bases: TGTGCCAGCAGCGTGGCCGGGACAGGGTACTATGGCTACACCTTC. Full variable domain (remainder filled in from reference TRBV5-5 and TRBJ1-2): DAGVTQSPTHLIKTRGQQVTLRCSPISGHKSVSWYQQVLGQGPQFIFQYYEKEERGRGNFPDRFSARQFPNYSSELNVNALLLGDSALYLCASSVAGTGYYGYTFGSGTRLTVV.

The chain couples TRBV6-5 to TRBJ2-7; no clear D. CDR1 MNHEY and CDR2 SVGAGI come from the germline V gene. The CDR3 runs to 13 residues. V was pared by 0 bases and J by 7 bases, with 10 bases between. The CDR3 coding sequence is TGTGCCAGCAGTTACTCGGGTTTAGCAGAGCAGTACTTC. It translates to CASSYSGLAEQYF.

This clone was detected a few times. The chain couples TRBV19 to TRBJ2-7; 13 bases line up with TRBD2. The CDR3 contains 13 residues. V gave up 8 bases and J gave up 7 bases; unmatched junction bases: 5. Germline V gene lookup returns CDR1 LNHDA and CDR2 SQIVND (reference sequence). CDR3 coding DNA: TGTGCCAGTCAACTAGCGGGGGGGCGTGAGCAGTACTTC. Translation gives CASQLAGGREQYF. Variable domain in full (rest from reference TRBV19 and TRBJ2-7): DGGITQSPKYLFRKEGQNVTLSCEQNLNHDAMYWYRQDPGQGLRLIYYSQIVNDFQKGDIAEGYSVSREKKESFPLTVTSAQKNPTAFYLCASQLAGGREQYFGPGTRLTVT.

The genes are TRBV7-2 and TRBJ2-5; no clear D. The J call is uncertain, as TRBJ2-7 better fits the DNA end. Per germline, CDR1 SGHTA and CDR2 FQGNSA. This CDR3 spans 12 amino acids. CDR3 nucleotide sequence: TGTGCCAGCAGCTTAAGTACCTACGAGCAGTACTTC. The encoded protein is CASSLSTYEQYF.

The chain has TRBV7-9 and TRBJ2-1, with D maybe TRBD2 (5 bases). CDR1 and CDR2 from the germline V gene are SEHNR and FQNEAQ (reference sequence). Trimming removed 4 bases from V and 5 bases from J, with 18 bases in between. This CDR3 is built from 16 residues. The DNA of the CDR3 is TGTGCCAGCAGCTCCCCTATCGCGGGTCCCCACAATGAGCAGTTCTTC. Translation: CASSSPIAGPHNEQFF.

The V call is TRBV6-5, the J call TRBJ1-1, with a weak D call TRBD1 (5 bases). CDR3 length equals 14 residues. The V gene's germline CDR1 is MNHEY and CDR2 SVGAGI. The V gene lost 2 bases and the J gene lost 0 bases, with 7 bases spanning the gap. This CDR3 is CASSYAGMNTEAFF. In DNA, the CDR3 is TGTGCCAGCAGTTACGCAGGGATGAACACTGAAGCTTTCTTT.

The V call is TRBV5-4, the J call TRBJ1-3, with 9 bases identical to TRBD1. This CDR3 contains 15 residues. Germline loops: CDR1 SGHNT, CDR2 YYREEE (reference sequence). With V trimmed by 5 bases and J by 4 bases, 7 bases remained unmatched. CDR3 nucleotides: TGTGCCAGCAGTTTTGCCGGGACAGGGGGAAACACCATATATTTT. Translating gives CASSFAGTGGNTIYF.